This TCR beta chain was sequenced for a study of shared clonotypes between healthy human individuals. The data were produced by immunoSEQ multiplex PCR, yet TCRdb's version contains in-frame clones alone and is incomplete. The top ten clones hold around 1.8% of a sample with about 680,000 clones, less than 80% of them seen once. Sequenced: memory CD4+ T cells sorted from blood. The subset denotes: CD45RA-negative fraction. The receptor's source is a woman aged 25-40 years in good health.

The CDR3: CASSFYNGNTIYF. The CDR3 DNA follows: TGTGCCAGCAGTTTCTATAACGGAAACACCATATATTTT. The chain carries TRBV28 and TRBJ1-3; D gene uncertain. The CDR3 has 13 residues. Germline V gene lookup returns CDR1 MDHEN and CDR2 SYDVKM. Trimming removed 3 bases at V and 4 bases at J, with 7 bases between.